This TCR beta chain was sequenced in a study of response to subunit inactivated influenza vaccine. Study-wide points: Authors suggested that a seasonal influenza vaccination recruits few new T cells each time.

Germline-derived CDR1 and CDR2 are SGHTA and FQGNSA. This CDR3 contains 16 residues. Trimming at V came to 2 bases and at J to 4 bases, leaving 7 bases not matched to a gene. TCRdb redid the calling of the RT-PCR reads with MiXCR, one entry per CDR3 protein. The sample carries about 530,000 distinct CDR3 sequences, 10% to 15% recorded once. This clonotype was seen a handful of times. As yet, its antigen is unknown. The source of this sequence is a man aged 45-65 years who received an inactivated influenza vaccine. This specimen was PBMCs from blood, taken 45 days after vaccination. The chain joins TRBV7-2 to TRBJ2-7, with TRBD1 matching over 11 bases. CDR3 DNA sequence: TGTGCCAGCAGCTTAATCTTCGGGACAGGGGGTTACGAGCAGTACTTC. The encoded protein is CASSLIFGTGGYEQYF.